This TCR beta chain was documented in a study of blood T cells in healthy people across ages. Study-level points and caveats: Roughly linear declines in TCR beta diversity per million T cells occurred with age. Greater diversity and more naive CD4+ cells were seen in long-lived donors than in aged donors.

Alongside a J-beta primer mix, a sample-barcoded 5' primer served in a second PCR lasting roughly 6 to 11 cycles. The template-switch adaptor, which had 12 random nucleotides, put a tag on each cDNA molecule. One entry per CDR3 protein, called by TCRdb with MiXCR from the 5' RACE reads. The sample gives under 1,000,000 distinct CDR3 sequences, about 34% of which show up once; 13% is in the top ten. Points on this clonotype: Its antigen is still unknown.

The CDR3 runs 15 residues. J gave up 1 base and V 3 bases, and 9 bases lay outside the gene matches. Germline values: CDR1 DFQATT, CDR2 SNEGSKA (reference sequence). Samples each had at least 6 micrograms of total RNA extracted. Sequenced material: blood. This sequence joins TRBV20-1 and TRBJ2-7; 7 positions agree with TRBD1. The TCR originated in a man between 18 and 29 years old in good health. The CDR3 here is CSARPPGQRSYEQYF. CDR3 bases: TGCAGTGCTAGGCCTCCGGGACAGAGATCCTACGAGCAGTACTTC.